These T cell receptor beta chains were read from a single sample in a study of blood T cell repertoires in COVID-19. The assay was immunoSEQ multiplex PCR, and TCRdb's table has in-frame clones only and misses some. The sample contains about 87,000 clones, roughly 80% of which appear only once. The sequenced material came from peripheral blood. The receptors derive from a woman aged 50 to 65 with acute or convalescent COVID-19. Each CDR3 is given with its conserved first and last residue. D genes are given only for firm matches. The size of a clone is reported for some rows only, either as once, few or many, or as a class for expanded clones.

d_call,cdr3_length,j_call,clone_size,v_call,cdr3_aa,cdr3_nt
.,14,TRBJ1-1,.,TRBV3-1/TRBV3-2,CASSPRTANTEAFF,TGTGCCAGCAGCCCTCGGACAGCGAACACTGAAGCTTTCTTT
TRBD1,14,TRBJ1-2,.,TRBV3-1/TRBV3-2,CASEPWGQGKGYTF,TGTGCCAGCGAACCGTGGGGACAGGGGAAAGGCTACACCTTC
TRBD2,17,TRBJ2-3,.,TRBV7-3,CASSLGTLGLGGDTQYF,TGTGCCAGCAGCTTAGGGACCTTGGGACTAGGCGGAGATACGCAGTATTTT
.,14,TRBJ1-5,.,TRBV19,CASKGGSQAQPQHF,TGTGCCTCAAAAGGGGGATCGCAAGCTCAGCCCCAGCATTTT
.,15,TRBJ2-3,.,TRBV7-2,CASSLVMSFTDTQYF,TGTGCCAGCAGCTTAGTTATGAGCTTCACAGATACGCAGTATTTT
TRBD1,16,TRBJ1-2,.,TRBV28,CASSLPGTGGADGYTF,TGTGCCAGCAGTTTACCCGGGACAGGGGGCGCCGATGGCTACACCTTC
.,13,TRBJ1-1,.,TRBV11-2,CASSLNRVSEAFF,TGTGCCAGCAGCTTAAACAGGGTTTCTGAAGCTTTCTTT
.,17,TRBJ2-2,.,TRBV14,CASSQVESYANTGELFF,TGTGCCAGCAGCCAAGTAGAGTCATACGCGAACACCGGGGAGCTGTTTTTT
TRBD1,15,TRBJ1-5,.,TRBV5-6,CASSLAQGANQPQHF,TGTGCCAGCAGCTTGGCGCAGGGGGCCAATCAGCCCCAGCATTTT
TRBD1,14,TRBJ2-5,.,TRBV27,CASSLQGARETQYF,TGTGCCAGCAGTCTCCAGGGGGCGCGTGAGACCCAGTACTTC
.,13,TRBJ1-5,once,TRBV28,CASSFPQNQPQHF,TGTGCCAGCAGTTTTCCACAGAATCAGCCCCAGCATTTT
TRBD1,15,TRBJ1-1,.,TRBV28,CASSLGTGVPSEAFF,TGTGCCAGCAGCTTGGGGACAGGAGTCCCCTCTGAAGCTTTCTTT
.,15,TRBJ1-2,.,TRBV10-3,CAISGGVGGNYGYTF,TGTGCCATCAGTGGTGGAGTGGGGGGTAACTATGGCTACACCTTC
TRBD1,15,TRBJ2-1,.,TRBV6-5,CASSSGTAIYNEQFF,TGTGCCAGCTCATCCGGGACAGCCATATACAATGAGCAGTTCTTC
.,13,TRBJ1-2,.,TRBV15,CATSPRETGGYTF,TGTGCCACCAGCCCCCGGGAAACAGGGGGCTACACCTTC
TRBD1,14,TRBJ1-6,.,TRBV30,CASQTGTGDSPLHF,TGTGCCTCCCAGACCGGGACAGGGGACTCACCCCTCCACTTT